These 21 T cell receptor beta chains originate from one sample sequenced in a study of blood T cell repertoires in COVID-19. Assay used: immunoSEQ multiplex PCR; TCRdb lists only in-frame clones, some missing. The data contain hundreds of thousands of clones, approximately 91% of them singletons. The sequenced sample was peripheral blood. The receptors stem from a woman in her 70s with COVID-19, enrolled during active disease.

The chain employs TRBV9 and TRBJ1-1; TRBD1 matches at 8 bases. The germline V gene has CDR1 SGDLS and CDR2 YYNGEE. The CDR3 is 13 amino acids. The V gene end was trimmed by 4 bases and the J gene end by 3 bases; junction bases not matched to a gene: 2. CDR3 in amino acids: CASSTGQDTEAFF. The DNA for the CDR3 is TGTGCCAGCAGCACGGGACAGGACACTGAAGCTTTCTTT.

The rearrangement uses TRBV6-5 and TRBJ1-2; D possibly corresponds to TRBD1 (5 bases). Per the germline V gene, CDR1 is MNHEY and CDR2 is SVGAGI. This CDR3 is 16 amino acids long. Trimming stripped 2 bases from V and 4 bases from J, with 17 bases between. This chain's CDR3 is CASSYGALLRVYGYTF. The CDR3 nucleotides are TGTGCCAGCAGTTACGGGGCCCTCCTCCGAGTCTATGGCTACACCTTC.

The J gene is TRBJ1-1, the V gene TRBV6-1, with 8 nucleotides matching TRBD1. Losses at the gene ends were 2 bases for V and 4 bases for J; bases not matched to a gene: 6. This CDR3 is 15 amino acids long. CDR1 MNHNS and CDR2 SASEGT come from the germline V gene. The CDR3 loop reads CASSELFDRGTEAFF. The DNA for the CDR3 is TGTGCCAGCAGTGAACTTTTCGACAGGGGCACTGAAGCTTTCTTT.

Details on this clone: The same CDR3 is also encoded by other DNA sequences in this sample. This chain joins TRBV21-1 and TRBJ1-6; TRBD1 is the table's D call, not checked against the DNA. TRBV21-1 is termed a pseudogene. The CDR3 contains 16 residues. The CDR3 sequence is CASSKVARGQNSPLHF. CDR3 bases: TGCGCCAGCAGCAAAGTGGCAAGGGGTCAAAATTCACCCCTCCACTTT.

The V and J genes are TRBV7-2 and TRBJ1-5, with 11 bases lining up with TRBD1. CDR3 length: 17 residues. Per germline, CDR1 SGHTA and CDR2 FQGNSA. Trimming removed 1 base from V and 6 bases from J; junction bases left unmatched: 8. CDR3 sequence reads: CASSLGGTGGLGQPQHF. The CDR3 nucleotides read TGTGCCAGCAGCTTAGGGGGGACAGGGGGATTGGGTCAGCCCCAGCATTTT.

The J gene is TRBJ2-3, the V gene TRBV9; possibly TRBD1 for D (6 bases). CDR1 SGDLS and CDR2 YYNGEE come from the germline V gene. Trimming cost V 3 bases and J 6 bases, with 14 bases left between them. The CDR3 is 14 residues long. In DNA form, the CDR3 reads TGTGCCAGCAGCGCCCTTGGTACAGGGGATACGCAGTATTTT. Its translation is CASSALGTGDTQYF.

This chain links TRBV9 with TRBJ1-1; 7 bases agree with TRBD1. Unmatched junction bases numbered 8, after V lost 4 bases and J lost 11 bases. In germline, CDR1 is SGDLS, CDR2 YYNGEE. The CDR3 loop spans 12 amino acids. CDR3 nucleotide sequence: TGTGCCAGCAGCTCCAACAGGGGATCCGCTTTCTTT. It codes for CASSSNRGSAFF. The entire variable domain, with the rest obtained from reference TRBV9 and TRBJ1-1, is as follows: DSGVTQTPKHLITATGQRVTLRCSPRSGDLSVYWYQQSLDQGLQFLIQYYNGEERAKGNILERFSAQQFPDLHSELNLSSLELGDSALYFCASSSNRGSAFFGQGTRLTVV.

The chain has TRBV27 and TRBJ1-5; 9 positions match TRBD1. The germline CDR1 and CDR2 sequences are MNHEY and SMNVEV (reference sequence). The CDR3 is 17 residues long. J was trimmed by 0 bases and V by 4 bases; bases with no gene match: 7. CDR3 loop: CASSSQGARGSNQPQHF. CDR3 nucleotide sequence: TGTGCCAGCAGTTCACAGGGGGCGCGGGGTAGCAATCAGCCCCAGCATTTT.

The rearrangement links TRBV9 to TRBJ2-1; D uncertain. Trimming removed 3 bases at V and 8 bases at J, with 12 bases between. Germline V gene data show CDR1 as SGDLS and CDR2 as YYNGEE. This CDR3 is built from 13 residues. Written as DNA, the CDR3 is TGTGCCAGCAGCGGTCGCGCCGGGTATGAGCAGTTCTTC. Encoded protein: CASSGRAGYEQFF. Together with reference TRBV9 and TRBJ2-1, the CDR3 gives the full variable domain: DSGVTQTPKHLITATGQRVTLRCSPRSGDLSVYWYQQSLDQGLQFLIQYYNGEERAKGNILERFSAQQFPDLHSELNLSSLELGDSALYFCASSGRAGYEQFFGPGTRLTVL.

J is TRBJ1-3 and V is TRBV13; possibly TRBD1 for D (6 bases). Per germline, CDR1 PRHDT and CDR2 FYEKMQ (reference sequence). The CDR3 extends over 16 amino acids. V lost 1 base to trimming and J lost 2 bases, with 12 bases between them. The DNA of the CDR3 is TGTGCCAGCAGCTTAGCTTGGGGGCGCACTGGAAACACCATATATTTT. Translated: CASSLAWGRTGNTIYF.

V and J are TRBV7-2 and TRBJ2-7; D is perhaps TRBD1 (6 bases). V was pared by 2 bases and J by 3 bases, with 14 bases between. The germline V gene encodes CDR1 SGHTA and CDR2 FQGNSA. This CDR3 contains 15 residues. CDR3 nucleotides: TGTGCCAGCAGCTTACAGGCAGGGGATATCTACGAGCAGTACTTC. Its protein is CASSLQAGDIYEQYF.

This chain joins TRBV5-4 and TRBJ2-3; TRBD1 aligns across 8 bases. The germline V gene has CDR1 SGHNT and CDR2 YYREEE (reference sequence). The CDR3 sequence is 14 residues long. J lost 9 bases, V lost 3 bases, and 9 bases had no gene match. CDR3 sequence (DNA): TGTGCCAGCAGCTCGGGACAGGACTATCGGACGCAGTATTTT. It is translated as CASSSGQDYRTQYF.

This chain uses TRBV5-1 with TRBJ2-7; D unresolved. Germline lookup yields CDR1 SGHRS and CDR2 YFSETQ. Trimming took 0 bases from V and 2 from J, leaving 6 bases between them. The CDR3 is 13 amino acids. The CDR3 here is CASSLAQAYEQYF. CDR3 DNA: TGCGCCAGCAGCTTGGCCCAGGCCTACGAGCAGTACTTC.

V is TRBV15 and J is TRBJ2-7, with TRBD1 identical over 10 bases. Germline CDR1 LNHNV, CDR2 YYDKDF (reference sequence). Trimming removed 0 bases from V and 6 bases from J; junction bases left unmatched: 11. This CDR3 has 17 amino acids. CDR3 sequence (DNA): TGTGCCACCAGCAGAGATCAAGGGGACAGGGGAAAGGTCGAGCAGTACTTC. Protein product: CATSRDQGDRGKVEQYF.

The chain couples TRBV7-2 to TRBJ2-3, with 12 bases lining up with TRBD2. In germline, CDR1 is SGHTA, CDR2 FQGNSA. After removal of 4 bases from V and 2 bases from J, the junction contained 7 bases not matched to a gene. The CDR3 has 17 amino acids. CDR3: CASSSDRLAGVTDTQYF. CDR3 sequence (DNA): TGTGCCAGCAGCTCCGACAGACTAGCGGGGGTCACAGATACGCAGTATTTT.

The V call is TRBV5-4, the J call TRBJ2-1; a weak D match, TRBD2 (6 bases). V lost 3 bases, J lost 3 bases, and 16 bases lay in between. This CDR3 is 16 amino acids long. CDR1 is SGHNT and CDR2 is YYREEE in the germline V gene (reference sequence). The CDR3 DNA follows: TGTGCCAGCAGCTCGGCATCGGGACTCGGCTACAATGAGCAGTTCTTC. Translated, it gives CASSSASGLGYNEQFF.

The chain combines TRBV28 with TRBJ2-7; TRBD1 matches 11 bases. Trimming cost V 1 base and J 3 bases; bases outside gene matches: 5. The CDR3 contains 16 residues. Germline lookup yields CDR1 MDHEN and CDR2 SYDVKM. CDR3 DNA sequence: TGTGCCAGCAGTTTATCCGCCGGGACAGGGGGCTACGAGCAGTACTTC. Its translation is CASSLSAGTGGYEQYF.

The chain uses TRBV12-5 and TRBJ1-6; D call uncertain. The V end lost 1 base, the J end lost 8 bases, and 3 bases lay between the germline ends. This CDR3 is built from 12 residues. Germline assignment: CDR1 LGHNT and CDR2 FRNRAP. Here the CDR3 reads CASGLADSPLHF. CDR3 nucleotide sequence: TGTGCTAGTGGTTTGGCGGATTCACCCCTCCACTTT.

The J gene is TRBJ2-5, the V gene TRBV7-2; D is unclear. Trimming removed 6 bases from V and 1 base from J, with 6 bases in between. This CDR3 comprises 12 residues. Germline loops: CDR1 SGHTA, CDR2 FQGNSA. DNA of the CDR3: TGTGCCAGCAGTGGCAGCCAAGAGACCCAGTACTTC. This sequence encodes CASSGSQETQYF.

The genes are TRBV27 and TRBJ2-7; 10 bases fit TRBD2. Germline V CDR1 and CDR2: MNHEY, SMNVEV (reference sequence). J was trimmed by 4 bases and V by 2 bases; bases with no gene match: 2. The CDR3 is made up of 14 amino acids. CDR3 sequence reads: CASSLSSGGYEQYF. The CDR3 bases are TGTGCCAGCAGTTTAAGTAGCGGGGGGTACGAGCAGTACTTC.

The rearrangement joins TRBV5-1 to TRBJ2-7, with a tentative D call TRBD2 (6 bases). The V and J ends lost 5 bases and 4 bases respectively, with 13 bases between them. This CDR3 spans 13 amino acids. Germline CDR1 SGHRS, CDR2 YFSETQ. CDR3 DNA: TGCGCCAGCAGGTACACGGGAGTGTACGAGCAGTACTTC. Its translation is CASRYTGVYEQYF.